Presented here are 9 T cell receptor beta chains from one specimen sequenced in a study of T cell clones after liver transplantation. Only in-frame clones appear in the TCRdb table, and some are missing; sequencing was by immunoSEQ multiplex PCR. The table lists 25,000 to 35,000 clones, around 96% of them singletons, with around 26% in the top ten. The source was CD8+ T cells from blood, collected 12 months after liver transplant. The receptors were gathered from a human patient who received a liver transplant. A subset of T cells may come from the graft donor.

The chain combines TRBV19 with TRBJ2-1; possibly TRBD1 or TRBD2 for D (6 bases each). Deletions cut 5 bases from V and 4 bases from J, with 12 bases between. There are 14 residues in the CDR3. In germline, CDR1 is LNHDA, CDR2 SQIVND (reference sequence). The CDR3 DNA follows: TGTGCCAGTAGTGAACGGGGGCCGTACAATGAGCAGTTCTTC. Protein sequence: CASSERGPYNEQFF.

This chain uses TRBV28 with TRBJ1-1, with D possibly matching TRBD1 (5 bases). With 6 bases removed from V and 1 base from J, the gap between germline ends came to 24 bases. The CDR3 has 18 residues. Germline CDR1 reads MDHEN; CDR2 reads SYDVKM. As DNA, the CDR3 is TGTGCCAGCAGCCCCATCCTTCCCAAGACAGCCGGGAACACTGAAGCTTTCTTT. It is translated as CASSPILPKTAGNTEAFF.

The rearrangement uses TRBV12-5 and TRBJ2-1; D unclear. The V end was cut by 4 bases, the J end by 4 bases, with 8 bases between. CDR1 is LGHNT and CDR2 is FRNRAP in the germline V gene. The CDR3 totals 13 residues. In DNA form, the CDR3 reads TGTGCTAGTGGTTGGTACACGTACAATGAGCAGTTCTTC. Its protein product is CASGWYTYNEQFF.

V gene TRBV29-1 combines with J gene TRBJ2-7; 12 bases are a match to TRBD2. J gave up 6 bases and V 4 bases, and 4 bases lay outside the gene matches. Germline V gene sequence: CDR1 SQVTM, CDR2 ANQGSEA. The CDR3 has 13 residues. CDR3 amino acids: CSVGGGLAGEQYF. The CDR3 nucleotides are TGCAGCGTTGGAGGGGGACTAGCGGGCGAGCAGTACTTC.

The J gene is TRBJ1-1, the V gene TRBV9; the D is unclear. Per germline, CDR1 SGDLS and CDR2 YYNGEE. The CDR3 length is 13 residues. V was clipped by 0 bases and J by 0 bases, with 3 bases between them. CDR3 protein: CASSVVMNTEAFF. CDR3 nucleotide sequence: TGTGCCAGCAGCGTAGTCATGAACACTGAAGCTTTCTTT.

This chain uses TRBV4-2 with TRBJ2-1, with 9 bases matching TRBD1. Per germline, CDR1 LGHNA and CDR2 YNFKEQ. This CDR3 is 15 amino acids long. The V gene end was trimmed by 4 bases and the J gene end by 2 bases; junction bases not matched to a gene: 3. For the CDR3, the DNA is TGTGCCAGCAGCCCACGGACAGGGGCCTACAATGAGCAGTTCTTC. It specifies CASSPRTGAYNEQFF.

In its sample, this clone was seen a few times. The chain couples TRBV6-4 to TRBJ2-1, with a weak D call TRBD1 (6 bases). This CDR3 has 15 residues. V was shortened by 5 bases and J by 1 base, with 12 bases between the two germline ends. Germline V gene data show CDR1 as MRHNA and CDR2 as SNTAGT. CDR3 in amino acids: CASSSQGGSYNEQFF. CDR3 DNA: TGTGCCAGCAGTTCACAGGGCGGGTCCTACAATGAGCAGTTCTTC.

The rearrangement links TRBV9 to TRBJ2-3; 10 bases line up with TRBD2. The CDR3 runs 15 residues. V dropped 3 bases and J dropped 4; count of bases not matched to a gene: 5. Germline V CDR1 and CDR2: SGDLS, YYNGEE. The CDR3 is CASSESGRGADTQYF. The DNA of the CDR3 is TGTGCCAGCAGCGAAAGCGGGAGGGGGGCAGATACGCAGTATTTT.

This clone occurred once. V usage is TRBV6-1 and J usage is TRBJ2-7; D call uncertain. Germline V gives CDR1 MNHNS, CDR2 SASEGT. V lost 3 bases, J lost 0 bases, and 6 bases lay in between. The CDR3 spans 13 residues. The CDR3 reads CASSDRSSYEQYF. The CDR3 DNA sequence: TGTGCCAGCAGTGACAGAAGCTCCTACGAGCAGTACTTC.